The 22 T cell receptor beta chains given below trace back to one sample, sequenced in a study of T-cell memory formation after mild COVID-19. TCRdb processed the 5' RACE reads anew with MiXCR; each CDR3 protein has one entry. The sample lists fewer than 350,000 distinct CDR3 sequences; more than 15% were seen once. Sequenced input: PBMCs or a T cell subset sorted from them (not recorded which). The receptor set was obtained from a man aged 18 to 29 who had mild COVID-19 (a few samples of this study predate the infection). Cell type and time point are not known.

This clonotype was seen more than once but under ten times. The chain carries TRBV10-3 and TRBJ1-6; D not certain. With 0 bases removed from V and 9 bases from J, the gap between germline ends came to 3 bases. CDR3 length equals 12 residues. Looked up from germline, CDR1 is ENHRY and CDR2 is SYGVKD. In nucleotides, the CDR3 is TGTGCCATCAGTGAGTCCTTTTCACCCCTCCACTTT. It yields the protein CAISESFSPLHF.

The chain joins TRBV6-2 or TRBV6-3 to TRBJ1-1; the D is unclear. Germline V gene lookup returns CDR1 MNHEY and CDR2 SVGEGT. Trimming cost V 8 bases and J 5 bases, with 9 bases left between them. This CDR3 is built from 11 residues. CDR3 bases: TGTGCCAGCGGGTGGGTTACTGAAGCTTTCTTT. This codes for CASGWVTEAFF.

This clonotype was detected only a few times. This chain joins TRBV11-2 and TRBJ1-2; D might be TRBD1 (5 bases). V lost 2 bases and J 7 bases, leaving 20 bases between the germline ends. The CDR3 has 16 residues. Germline CDR1 and CDR2: SGHAT and FQNNGV. CDR3 loop: CASSLRRDVLLGGYTF. CDR3 nucleotide sequence: TGTGCCAGCAGCTTACGCCGGGACGTCCTCCTAGGTGGCTACACCTTC.

This clonotype was detected only a few times. CDR3 coding DNA: TGTGCCAGCAGTCGGGGGGACAGGGGCTATGGCTACACCTTC. It codes for CASSRGDRGYGYTF. The chain recombines TRBV12-3 or TRBV12-4 with TRBJ1-2; TRBD1 matches 10 bases. V was clipped by 5 bases and J by 4 bases; unmatched bases: 4. The CDR3 contains 14 residues.

The table lists this clonotype with a few counts. The genes are TRBV18 and TRBJ2-7; possible D gene TRBD1, 5 bases. The V end lost 3 bases, the J end lost 1 base, and 16 bases lay between the germline ends. The germline V gene encodes CDR1 KGHSH and CDR2 LQKENI. CDR3 length: 16 amino acids. CDR3 loop: CASSPEQGHWSYEQYF. Written as DNA, the CDR3 is TGTGCCAGCTCACCCGAGCAGGGTCACTGGTCCTACGAGCAGTACTTC.

The rearrangement uses TRBV5-1 and TRBJ2-1; D perhaps matches TRBD1 (5 bases). In germline, CDR1 is SGHRS, CDR2 YFSETQ. This CDR3 has 17 residues. Trimming took 4 bases from V and 2 from J, leaving 19 bases between them. The CDR3 loop reads CASSLFLTELTYNEQFF. CDR3 nucleotide sequence: TGCGCCAGCAGCCTATTCCTGACAGAATTGACCTACAATGAGCAGTTCTTC.

This clonotype was seen a few times. V usage is TRBV12-3 or TRBV12-4 and J usage is TRBJ2-7; tentatively, D is TRBD2 (6 bases). Trimming cost V 5 bases and J 4 bases, with 15 bases left between them. CDR3 size: 14 residues. The CDR3 region is CASSRGTIDYEQYF. The CDR3 DNA reads TGTGCCAGCAGTCGGGGGACGATTGATTACGAGCAGTACTTC.

The rearrangement uses TRBV6-6 and TRBJ1-2, with 8 bases that match TRBD1. Losses at the gene ends were 6 bases for V and 4 bases for J; bases not matched to a gene: 4. The germline V gene has CDR1 MNHNY and CDR2 SVGAGI (reference sequence). The CDR3 is 13 amino acids. CDR3 nucleotide sequence: TGTGCCAGCAGCACCGACAGGGGCTATGGCTACACCTTC. Translated, it gives CASSTDRGYGYTF.

This clonotype was observed many times. This rearrangement joins TRBV5-1 to TRBJ2-2; D might be TRBD1 (6 bases). The germline V gene has CDR1 SGHRS and CDR2 YFSETQ. There are 13 residues in the CDR3. Trimming pared 5 bases from V and 4 bases from J, leaving 9 bases between. CDR3 residues: CASSLQGTGELFF. The CDR3 bases are TGCGCCAGCAGTTTACAGGGCACCGGGGAGCTGTTTTTT.

This clonotype was seen a few times. The chain has TRBV7-9 and TRBJ1-5, with D uncertain. V was trimmed by 1 base and J by 5 bases, leaving 9 bases between them. CDR1 and CDR2 from the germline V gene are SEHNR and FQNEAQ (reference sequence). The CDR3 runs to 14 residues. CDR3 nucleotide sequence: TGTGCCAGCAGCTTAGGGGAGACCCATCAGCCCCAGCATTTT. Translating gives CASSLGETHQPQHF.

The rearrangement joins TRBV6-1 to TRBJ2-2; 7 bases agree with TRBD1. The ends lost 4 bases at V and 0 bases at J; junction bases unmatched: 5. The CDR3 loop spans 16 amino acids. Germline V gene lookup returns CDR1 MNHNS and CDR2 SASEGT. The DNA of the CDR3 is TGTGCCAGCAGTGCGGACAGGTTCGCGAACACCGGGGAGCTGTTTTTT. Amino acids: CASSADRFANTGELFF.

This clonotype has a handful of counts. The chain joins TRBV6-6 to TRBJ2-2; 9 positions agree with TRBD1. Germline V gene lookup returns CDR1 MNHNY and CDR2 SVGAGI (reference sequence). The CDR3 runs to 14 residues. With 5 bases clipped from V and 7 bases from J, the junction kept 5 bases outside the gene matches. The CDR3, as DNA: TGTGCCAGCAGTAAGGGACAGGGAGGCGGGGAGCTGTTTTTT. It translates to CASSKGQGGGELFF.

The J gene is TRBJ1-1, the V gene TRBV11-2; no clear D gene. V gave up 5 bases and J gave up 1 base, with 11 bases separating them. Germline CDR1 and CDR2: SGHAT and FQNNGV. The CDR3 extends over 14 amino acids. CDR3 sequence: CASSQKDENTEAFF. The CDR3 DNA reads TGTGCCAGCAGCCAGAAGGACGAGAACACTGAAGCTTTCTTT.

In its sample, this clonotype was seen a few times. J is TRBJ2-5 and V is TRBV7-2, with TRBD1 as a possible D gene (6 bases). V was pared by 5 bases and J by 0 bases, with 13 bases between. The CDR3 has 15 amino acids. CDR1 is SGHTA and CDR2 is FQGNSA in the germline V gene. The DNA for the CDR3 is TGTGCCAGCAGCCCACCATACAGGGACCAAGAGACCCAGTACTTC. Its translation is CASSPPYRDQETQYF.

The chain carries TRBV28 and TRBJ2-3; maybe TRBD2 (5 bases). Trimming took 3 bases from V and 4 from J, leaving 11 bases between them. CDR1 and CDR2 (germline): MDHEN, SYDVKM. This CDR3 has 14 residues. The CDR3 loop is CASSFQDWADTQYF. The CDR3 bases are TGTGCCAGCAGTTTTCAGGACTGGGCAGATACGCAGTATTTT.

This clonotype has only a few counts. The chain couples TRBV4-3 to TRBJ2-5, with D possibly TRBD1 on 6 matching bases. The length of the CDR3 is 15 residues. Deletions cut 4 bases from V and 5 bases from J, with 17 bases between. Germline values: CDR1 LGHNA, CDR2 YSLEER. The CDR3 protein is CASSLRLAQGETQYF. The CDR3 nucleotides read TGCGCCAGCAGCCTCCGACTGGCCCAGGGGGAGACCCAGTACTTC.

The chain has TRBV5-1 and TRBJ1-2; the D is unclear. Trimming pared 0 bases from V and 4 bases from J, leaving 10 bases between. The germline V gene encodes CDR1 SGHRS and CDR2 YFSETQ. There are 14 residues in the CDR3. CDR3 bases: TGCGCCAGCAGCTTGGTTAATGAATTCTATGGCTACACCTTC. It specifies CASSLVNEFYGYTF.

This chain joins TRBV29-1 and TRBJ2-7; either TRBD1 or TRBD2 may supply D (6 bases each). With 6 bases removed from V and 7 bases from J, the gap between germline ends came to 19 bases. Germline loops: CDR1 SQVTM, CDR2 ANQGSEA. CDR3 length equals 13 residues. CDR3 coding DNA: TGCAGCGTGGAGGGGGAGTGGGGTCGGGAGCAGTACTTC. Its protein product is CSVEGEWGREQYF.

The V gene is TRBV5-1, the J gene TRBJ2-3, with TRBD1 matching over 7 bases. The V gene end was trimmed by 3 bases and the J gene end by 4 bases; junction bases not matched to a gene: 8. Germline V lookup: CDR1 SGHRS, CDR2 YFSETQ. CDR3 size: 15 residues. The CDR3 sequence: CASSSTGAQADTQYF. DNA of the CDR3: TGCGCCAGCAGCTCAACAGGGGCGCAGGCAGATACGCAGTATTTT.

This clonotype was observed many times. The chain recombines TRBV7-8 with TRBJ2-7, with TRBD1 matching 9 bases. Germline CDR1 reads SGHVS; CDR2 reads FQNEAQ. This CDR3 is 13 amino acids long. J gave up 6 bases and V 5 bases, and 5 bases lay outside the gene matches. The DNA for the CDR3 is TGTGCCAGCAGCCCAGGACAGGGGACCGAGCAGTACGTC. This gives the protein CASSPGQGTEQYV.

This clonotype was seen repeatedly, ten times or more. The chain joins TRBV6-1 to TRBJ2-7; D call uncertain. CDR3 length: 12 amino acids. V was pared by 0 bases and J by 6 bases, with 6 bases between. Germline V gene data show CDR1 as MNHNS and CDR2 as SASEGT. The CDR3 region has the DNA TGTGCCAGCAGTGAAGCGCTAATCGAGCAGTACTTC. Translated: CASSEALIEQYF.

The V gene is TRBV5-4, the J gene TRBJ2-3, with TRBD2 matching over 10 bases. V gave up 4 bases and J gave up 6 bases; unmatched junction bases: 8. The CDR3 totals 15 residues. Germline assignment: CDR1 SGHNT and CDR2 YYREEE (reference sequence). The CDR3 is CASSPGLADPDTQYF. CDR3 nucleotide sequence: TGTGCCAGCAGCCCCGGACTAGCGGATCCTGATACGCAGTATTTT.